These 7 T cell receptor beta chains came from one sample sequenced in a study of human T cells and chemical hapten exposure. TCRdb reanalysed the RACE reads using MiXCR and keeps one entry per CDR3 protein. Among about 120,000 distinct CDR3 sequences, about 13% were seen once, and the ten largest hold around 2.8%. Regarding time point: pre-sensitization, week 0. Sample treatment: therapeutic diphenylcyclopropenone sensitization with weekly scalp DPC. Here the sequenced sample was whole blood, taken in connection with sensitization to the hapten diphenylcyclopropenone (DPC). The receptors derive from a woman aged 18-29 years with alopecia areata. Some clones in this sample may be carry-over from other donors' samples.

The chain recombines TRBV30 with TRBJ1-5; D is undetermined. This CDR3 spans 13 amino acids. CDR1 is GTSNPN and CDR2 is SVGIG in the germline V gene (reference sequence). The V end lost 0 bases, the J end lost 7 bases, and 10 bases lay between the germline ends. The CDR3 DNA reads TGTGCCTGGAGTGTCCGGGGTCAACAGCCCCAGCATTTT. Amino acid sequence: CAWSVRGQQPQHF.

This clonotype was found many times. The V and J genes are TRBV12-3 or TRBV12-4 and TRBJ2-3; D not resolved. The V end lost 4 bases, the J end lost 0 bases, and 14 bases lay between the germline ends. The CDR3 covers 16 residues. The CDR3, as DNA: TGTGCCAGCAGTTCCTCTGGACGTTTTAGCACAGATACGCAGTATTTT. Residues: CASSSSGRFSTDTQYF.

The chain combines TRBV18 with TRBJ2-7; 8 nucleotides agree with TRBD1. This CDR3 contains 16 residues. CDR1 KGHSH and CDR2 LQKENI come from the germline V gene. V gave up 3 bases and J gave up 6 bases; unmatched junction bases: 13. CDR3 DNA: TGTGCCAGCTCACCCCCGGGGGTTTCAGGGGGCATCGAGCAGTACTTC. This translates into CASSPPGVSGGIEQYF.

V and J are TRBV9 and TRBJ2-1, with 11 positions matching TRBD2. V was clipped by 3 bases and J by 2 bases; unmatched bases: 4. The CDR3 has 16 amino acids. Germline V gene lookup returns CDR1 SGDLS and CDR2 YYNGEE. The CDR3 region is CASSGLAGIAYNEQFF. The CDR3 DNA is TGTGCCAGCAGCGGACTAGCGGGGATAGCCTACAATGAGCAGTTCTTC.

This clonotype showed up just a few times. J is TRBJ2-3 and V is TRBV20-1; 11 bases are a match to TRBD2. The CDR3 covers 16 residues. V gave up 1 base and J gave up 4 bases; unmatched junction bases: 7. Germline V gene sequence: CDR1 DFQATT, CDR2 SNEGSKA (reference sequence). The CDR3 region has the DNA TGCAGTGCTAGAGGTCCTAGCGGGGGGCTCTCAGATACGCAGTATTTT. Translating gives CSARGPSGGLSDTQYF.

The table lists this clonotype with many counts. The genes are TRBV6-2 or TRBV6-3 and TRBJ1-2; tentative D call: TRBD1 (6 bases). This CDR3 has 19 amino acids. V was cut by 6 bases and J by 6 bases, with 32 bases left in between. The germline V gene encodes CDR1 MNHEY and CDR2 SVGEGT. CDR3 sequence: CASSRVNRAMGSVTNGYTF. In DNA, the CDR3 is TGTGCCAGCAGCCGAGTGAACAGGGCTATGGGCTCGGTGACGAATGGCTACACCTTC.

CDR3 in amino acids: CASSLAGPGDTQYF. In nucleotides, the CDR3 is TGTGCCAGCAGTCTAGCGGGGCCTGGGGATACGCAGTATTTT. V gene TRBV7-9 combines with J gene TRBJ2-3; the match to TRBD2 covers 9 bases. The CDR3 sequence is 14 residues long. Germline assignment: CDR1 SEHNR and CDR2 FQNEAQ (reference sequence). V dropped 6 bases and J dropped 6; count of bases not matched to a gene: 7.